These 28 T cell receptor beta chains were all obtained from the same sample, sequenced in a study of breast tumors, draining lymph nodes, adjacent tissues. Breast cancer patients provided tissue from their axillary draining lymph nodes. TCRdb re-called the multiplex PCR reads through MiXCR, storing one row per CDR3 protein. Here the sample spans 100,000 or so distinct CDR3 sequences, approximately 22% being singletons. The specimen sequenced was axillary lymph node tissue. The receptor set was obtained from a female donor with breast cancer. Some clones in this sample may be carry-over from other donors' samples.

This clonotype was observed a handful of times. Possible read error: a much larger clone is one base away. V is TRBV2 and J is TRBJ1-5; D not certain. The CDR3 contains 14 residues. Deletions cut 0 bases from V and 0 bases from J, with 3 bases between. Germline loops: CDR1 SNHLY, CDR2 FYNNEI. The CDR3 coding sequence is TGTGCCAGCAGTGAAGCGAGTAGCAATCAGCCCCAGCATTTT. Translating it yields CASSEASSNQPQHF.

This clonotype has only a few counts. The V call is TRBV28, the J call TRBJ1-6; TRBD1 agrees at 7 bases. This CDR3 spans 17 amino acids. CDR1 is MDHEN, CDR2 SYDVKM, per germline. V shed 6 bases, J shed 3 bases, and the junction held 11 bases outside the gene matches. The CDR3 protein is CASRVRTGHFYNSPLHF. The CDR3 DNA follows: TGTGCCAGCAGAGTCCGGACAGGCCACTTCTATAATTCACCCCTCCACTTT.

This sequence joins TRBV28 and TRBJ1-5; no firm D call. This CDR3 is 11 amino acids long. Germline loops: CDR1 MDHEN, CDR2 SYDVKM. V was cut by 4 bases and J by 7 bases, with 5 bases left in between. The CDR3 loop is CASSSGQPQHF. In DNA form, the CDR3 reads TGTGCCAGCAGTTCGGGCCAGCCCCAGCATTTT.

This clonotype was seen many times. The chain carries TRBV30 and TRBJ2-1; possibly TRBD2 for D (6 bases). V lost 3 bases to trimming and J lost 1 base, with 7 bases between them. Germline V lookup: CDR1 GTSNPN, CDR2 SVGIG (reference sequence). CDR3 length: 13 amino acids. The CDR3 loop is CAWSGSSYNEQFF. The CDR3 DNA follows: TGTGCCTGGAGCGGGAGTTCCTACAATGAGCAGTTCTTC.

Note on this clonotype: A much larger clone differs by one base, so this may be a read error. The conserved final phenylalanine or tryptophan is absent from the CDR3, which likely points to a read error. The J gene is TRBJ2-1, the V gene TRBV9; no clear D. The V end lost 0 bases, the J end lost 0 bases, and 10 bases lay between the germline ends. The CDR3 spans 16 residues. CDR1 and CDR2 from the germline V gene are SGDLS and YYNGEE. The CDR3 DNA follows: TGTGCCAGCAGCGTAGACGATGCAAGCTCCTACAATGAGCAGTTCCTC. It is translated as CASSVDDASSYNEQFL.

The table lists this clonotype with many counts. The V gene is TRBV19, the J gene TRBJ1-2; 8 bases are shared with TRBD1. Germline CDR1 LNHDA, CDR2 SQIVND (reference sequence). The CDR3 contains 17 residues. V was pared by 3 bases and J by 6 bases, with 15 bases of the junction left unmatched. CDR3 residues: CASSIAGLGAGGHGYTF. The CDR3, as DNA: TGTGCCAGTAGTATCGCAGGCCTCGGCGCAGGGGGCCATGGCTACACCTTC.

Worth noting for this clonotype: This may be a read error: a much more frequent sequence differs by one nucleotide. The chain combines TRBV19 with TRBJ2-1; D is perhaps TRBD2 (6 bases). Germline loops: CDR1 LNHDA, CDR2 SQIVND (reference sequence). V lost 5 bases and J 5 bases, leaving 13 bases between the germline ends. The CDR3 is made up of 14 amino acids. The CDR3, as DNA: TGTGCCAGTAGTCCGGTTGGCGGGGACAATGAGCAGTTCTTC. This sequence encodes CASSPVGGDNEQFF.

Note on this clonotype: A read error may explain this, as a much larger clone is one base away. The CDR3 here is CSASRGIGGRNYGYTF. The CDR3 DNA sequence: TGCAGTGCTAGCCGCGGGATAGGGGGCCGGAACTATGGCTACACCTTC. The chain employs TRBV20-1 and TRBJ1-2; TRBD1 agrees at 7 bases. The CDR3 is made up of 16 amino acids. V was clipped by 3 bases and J by 2 bases; unmatched bases: 12. The germline gives CDR1 DFQATT, CDR2 SNEGSKA (reference sequence).

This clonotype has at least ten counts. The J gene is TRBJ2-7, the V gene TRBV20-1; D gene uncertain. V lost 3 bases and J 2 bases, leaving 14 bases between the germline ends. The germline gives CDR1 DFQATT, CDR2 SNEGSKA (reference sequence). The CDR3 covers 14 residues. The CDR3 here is CSARRFEPTYEQYF. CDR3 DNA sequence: TGCAGTGCTAGGAGGTTTGAACCTACCTACGAGCAGTACTTC.

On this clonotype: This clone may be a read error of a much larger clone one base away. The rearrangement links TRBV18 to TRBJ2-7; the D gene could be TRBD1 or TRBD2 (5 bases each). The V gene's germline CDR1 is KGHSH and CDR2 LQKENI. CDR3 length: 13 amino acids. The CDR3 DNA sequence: TGTGCCAGCTCACCCGGGGCCTCCTACGAGCAGTGCTTC. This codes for CASSPGASYEQCF.

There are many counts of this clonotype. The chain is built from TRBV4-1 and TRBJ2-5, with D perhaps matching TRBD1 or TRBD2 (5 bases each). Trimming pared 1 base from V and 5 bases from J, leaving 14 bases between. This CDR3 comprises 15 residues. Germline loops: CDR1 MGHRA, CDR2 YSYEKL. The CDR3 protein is CASSQGDLTVETQYF. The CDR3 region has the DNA TGCGCCAGCAGCCAAGGGGACCTTACGGTGGAGACCCAGTACTTC.

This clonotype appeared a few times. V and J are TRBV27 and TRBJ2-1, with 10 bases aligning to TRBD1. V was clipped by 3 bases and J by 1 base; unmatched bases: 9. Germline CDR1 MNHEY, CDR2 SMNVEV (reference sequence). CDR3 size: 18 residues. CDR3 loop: CASSLYGQGVRSYNEQFF. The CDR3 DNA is TGTGCCAGCAGTTTGTATGGACAGGGGGTGCGATCCTACAATGAGCAGTTCTTC.

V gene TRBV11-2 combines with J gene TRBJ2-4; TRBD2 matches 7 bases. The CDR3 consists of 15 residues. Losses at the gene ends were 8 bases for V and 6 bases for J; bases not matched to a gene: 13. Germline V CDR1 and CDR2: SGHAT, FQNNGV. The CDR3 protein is CASGQGSGLRNIQYF. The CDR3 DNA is TGTGCCAGCGGGCAGGGTAGCGGGTTGCGAAACATTCAGTACTTC.

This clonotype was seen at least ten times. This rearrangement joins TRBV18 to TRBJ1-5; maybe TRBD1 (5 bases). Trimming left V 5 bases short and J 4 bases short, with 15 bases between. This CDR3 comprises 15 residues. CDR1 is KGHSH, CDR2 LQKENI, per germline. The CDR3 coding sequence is TGTGCCAGCTCAGAACACGGGGGGGTGAATCAGCCCCAGCATTTT. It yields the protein CASSEHGGVNQPQHF.

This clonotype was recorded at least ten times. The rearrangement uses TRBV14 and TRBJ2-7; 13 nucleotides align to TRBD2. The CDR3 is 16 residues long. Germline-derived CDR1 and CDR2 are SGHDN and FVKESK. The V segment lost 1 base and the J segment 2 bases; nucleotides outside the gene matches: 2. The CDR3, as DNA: TGTGCCAGCAGCCAAGTACTAGCGGGAGGGCCCTACGAGCAGTACTTC. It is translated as CASSQVLAGGPYEQYF.

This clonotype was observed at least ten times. The CDR3 spells CSVDFDYGYTF. CDR3 coding DNA: TGCAGCGTTGATTTCGACTATGGCTACACCTTC. The V and J genes are TRBV29-1 and TRBJ1-2; D remains ambiguous. CDR3 length equals 11 residues. V was clipped by 3 bases and J by 3 bases, with 5 bases between them. Germline V lookup: CDR1 SQVTM, CDR2 ANQGSEA.

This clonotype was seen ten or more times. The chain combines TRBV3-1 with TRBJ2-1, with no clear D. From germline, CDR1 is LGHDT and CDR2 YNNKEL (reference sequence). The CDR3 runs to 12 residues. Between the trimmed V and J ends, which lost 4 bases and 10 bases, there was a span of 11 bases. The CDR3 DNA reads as TGTGCCAGCAGCCTCCGAACGCTGGAGCAGTTCTTC. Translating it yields CASSLRTLEQFF.

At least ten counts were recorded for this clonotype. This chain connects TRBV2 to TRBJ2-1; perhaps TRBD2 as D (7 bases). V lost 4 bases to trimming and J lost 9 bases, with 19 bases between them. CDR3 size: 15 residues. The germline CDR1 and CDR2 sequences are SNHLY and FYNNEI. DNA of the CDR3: TGTGCCAGCAGTGTCTCGGCGGGGGCCCAGGGTGAGCAGTTCTTC. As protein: CASSVSAGAQGEQFF. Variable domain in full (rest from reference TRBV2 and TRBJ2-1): EPEVTQTPSHQVTQMGQEVILRCVPISNHLYFYWYRQILGQKVEFLVSFYNNEISEKSEIFDDQFSVERPDGSNFTLKIRSTKLEDSAMYFCASSVSAGAQGEQFFGPGTRLTVL.

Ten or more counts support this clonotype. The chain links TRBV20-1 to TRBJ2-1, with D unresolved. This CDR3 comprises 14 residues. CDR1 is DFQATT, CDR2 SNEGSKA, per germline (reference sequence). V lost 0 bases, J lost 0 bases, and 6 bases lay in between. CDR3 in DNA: TGCAGTGCTAGAGATATAAGCTCCTACAATGAGCAGTTCTTC. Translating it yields CSARDISSYNEQFF.

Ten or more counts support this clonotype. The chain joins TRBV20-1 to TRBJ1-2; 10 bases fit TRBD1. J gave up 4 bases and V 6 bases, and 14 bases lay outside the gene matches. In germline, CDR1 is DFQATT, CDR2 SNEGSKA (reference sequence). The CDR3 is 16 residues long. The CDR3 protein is CSAAGGTGDNGYGYTF. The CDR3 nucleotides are TGCAGTGCCGCAGGGGGGACAGGGGACAACGGCTATGGCTACACCTTC.

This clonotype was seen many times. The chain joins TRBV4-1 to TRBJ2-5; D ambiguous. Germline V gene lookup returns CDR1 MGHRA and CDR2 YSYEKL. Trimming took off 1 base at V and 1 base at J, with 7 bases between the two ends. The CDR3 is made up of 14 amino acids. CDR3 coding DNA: TGCGCCAGCAGCCAAGGGCGGATCCAAGAGACCCAGTACTTC. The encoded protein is CASSQGRIQETQYF.

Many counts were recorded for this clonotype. The CDR3 sequence: CASSFQRETQYF. The DNA of the CDR3 is TGTGCCAGCAGCTTTCAGAGAGAGACCCAGTACTTC. V and J are TRBV7-2 and TRBJ2-5; D gene ambiguous. CDR3 length: 12 residues. The V gene lost 3 bases and the J gene lost 4 bases, with 6 bases spanning the gap. The germline CDR1 and CDR2 sequences are SGHTA and FQGNSA.

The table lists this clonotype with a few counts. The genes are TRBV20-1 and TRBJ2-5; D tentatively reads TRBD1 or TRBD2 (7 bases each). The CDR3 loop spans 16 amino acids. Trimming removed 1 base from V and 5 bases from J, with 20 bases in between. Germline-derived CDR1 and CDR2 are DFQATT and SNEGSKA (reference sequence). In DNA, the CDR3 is TGCAGTGCTAGAGTTTCGGGGCAGGGGGGGGGGGAGACCCAGTACTTC. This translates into CSARVSGQGGGETQYF.

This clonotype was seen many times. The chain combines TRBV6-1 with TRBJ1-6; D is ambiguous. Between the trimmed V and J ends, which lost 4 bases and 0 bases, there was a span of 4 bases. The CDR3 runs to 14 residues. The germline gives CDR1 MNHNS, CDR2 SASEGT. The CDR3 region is CASSVLSYNSPLHF. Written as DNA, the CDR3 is TGTGCCAGCAGTGTACTCTCCTATAATTCACCCCTCCACTTT.

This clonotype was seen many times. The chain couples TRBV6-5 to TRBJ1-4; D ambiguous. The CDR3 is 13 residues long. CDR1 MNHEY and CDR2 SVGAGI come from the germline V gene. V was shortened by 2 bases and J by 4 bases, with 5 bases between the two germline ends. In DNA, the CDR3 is TGTGCCAGCAGTTACAGAATTAATGAAAAACTGTTTTTT. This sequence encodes CASSYRINEKLFF.

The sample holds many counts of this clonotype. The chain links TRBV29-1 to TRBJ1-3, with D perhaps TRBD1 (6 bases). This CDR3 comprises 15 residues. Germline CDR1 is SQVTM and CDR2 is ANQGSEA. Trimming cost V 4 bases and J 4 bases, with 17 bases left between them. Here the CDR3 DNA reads TGCAGCGTTGTTGGTTTGGGGGGCGTGGGAAACACCATATATTTT. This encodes CSVVGLGGVGNTIYF. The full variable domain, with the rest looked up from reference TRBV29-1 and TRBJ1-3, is SAVISQKPSRDICQRGTSLTIQCQVDSQVTMMFWYRQQPGQSLTLIATANQGSEATYESGFVIDKFPISRPNLTFSTLTVSNMSPEDSSIYLCSVVGLGGVGNTIYFGEGSWLTVV.

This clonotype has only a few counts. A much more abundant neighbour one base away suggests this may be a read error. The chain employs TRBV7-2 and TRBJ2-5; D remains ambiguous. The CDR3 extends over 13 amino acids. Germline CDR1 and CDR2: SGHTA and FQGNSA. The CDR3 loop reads CASSQLTGETRYF. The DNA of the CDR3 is TGTGCCAGCAGCCAGTTGACGGGCGAGACCCGGTACTTC.

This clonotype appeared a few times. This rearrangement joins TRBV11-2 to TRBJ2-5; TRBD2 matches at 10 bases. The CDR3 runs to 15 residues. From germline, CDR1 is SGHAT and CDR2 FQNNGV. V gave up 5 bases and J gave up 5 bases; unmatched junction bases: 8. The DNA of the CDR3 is TGTGCCAGCAGCGATACTAGCGGGACTAGGGAGACCCAGTACTTC. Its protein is CASSDTSGTRETQYF.